The clone carrying this T cell receptor (beta chain) has a count of ten or more. Germline V CDR1 and CDR2: SGHTA, FQGNSA. This CDR3 has 15 amino acids. V lost 1 base and J lost 4; bases outside the gene matches: 3. The entry originates in a study of neurological immune-mediated disorders. Via MiXCR, TCRdb re-called the 5' RACE reads, giving one row per CDR3 protein. Here the sample spans 28,000 or so distinct CDR3 sequences, roughly 14% being singletons. The chain carries TRBV7-2 and TRBJ2-1; TRBD1 matches 8 bases. Sequenced sample: PBMCs. This sequence originates from a man between 65 and 85 years old in good health. The CDR3 DNA reads TGTGCCAGCAGCTTAGGGGGACAGGCATACAATGAGCAGTTCTTC. The encoded protein is CASSLGGQAYNEQFF.